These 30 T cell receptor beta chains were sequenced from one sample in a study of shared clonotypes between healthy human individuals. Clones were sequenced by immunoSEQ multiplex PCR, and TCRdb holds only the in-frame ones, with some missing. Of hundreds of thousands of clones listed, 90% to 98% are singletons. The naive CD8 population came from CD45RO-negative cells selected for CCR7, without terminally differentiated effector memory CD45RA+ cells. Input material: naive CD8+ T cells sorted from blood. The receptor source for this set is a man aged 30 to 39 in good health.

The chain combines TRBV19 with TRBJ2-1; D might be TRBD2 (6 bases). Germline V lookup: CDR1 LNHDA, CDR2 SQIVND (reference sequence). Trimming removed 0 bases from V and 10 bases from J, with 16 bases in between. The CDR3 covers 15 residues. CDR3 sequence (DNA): TGTGCCAGTAGTATAGAGGGGTTACTAGCTAGCGAGCAGTTCTTC. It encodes CASSIEGLLASEQFF.

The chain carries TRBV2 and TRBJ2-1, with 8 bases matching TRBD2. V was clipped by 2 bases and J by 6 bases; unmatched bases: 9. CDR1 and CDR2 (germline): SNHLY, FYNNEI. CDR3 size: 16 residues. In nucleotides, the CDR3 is TGTGCCAGCAGTGAACACGGACTAGCAATTACCAATGAGCAGTTCTTC. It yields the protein CASSEHGLAITNEQFF.

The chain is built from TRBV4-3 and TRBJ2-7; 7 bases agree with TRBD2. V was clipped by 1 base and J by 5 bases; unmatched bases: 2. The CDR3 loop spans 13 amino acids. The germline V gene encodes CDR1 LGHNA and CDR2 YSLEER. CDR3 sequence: CASSQGEGNEQYF. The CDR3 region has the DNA TGCGCCAGCAGCCAAGGGGAGGGGAACGAGCAGTACTTC.

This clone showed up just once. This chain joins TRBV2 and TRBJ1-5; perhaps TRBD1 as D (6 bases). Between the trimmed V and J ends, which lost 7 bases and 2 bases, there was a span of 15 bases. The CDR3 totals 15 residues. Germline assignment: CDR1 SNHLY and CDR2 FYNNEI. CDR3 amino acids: CASMYRAGGNQPQHF. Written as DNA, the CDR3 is TGTGCCAGCATGTACAGGGCGGGCGGCAATCAGCCCCAGCATTTT.

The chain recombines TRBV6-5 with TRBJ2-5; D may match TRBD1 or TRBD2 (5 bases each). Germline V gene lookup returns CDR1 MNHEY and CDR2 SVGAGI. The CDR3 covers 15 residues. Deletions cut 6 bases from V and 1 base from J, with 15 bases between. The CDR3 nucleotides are TGTGCCAGCAGATTGACCATCGGGGCCCAAGAGACCCAGTACTTC. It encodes CASRLTIGAQETQYF.

Written as DNA, the CDR3 is TGTGCCAGCAGCCCGGGACACCCAACTAATGAAAAACTGTTTTTT. Translation gives CASSPGHPTNEKLFF. The V and J genes are TRBV6-5 and TRBJ1-4; a possible D gene is TRBD1 (6 bases). The germline V gene encodes CDR1 MNHEY and CDR2 SVGAGI. V was shortened by 6 bases and J by 0 bases, with 11 bases between the two germline ends. The CDR3 covers 15 residues.

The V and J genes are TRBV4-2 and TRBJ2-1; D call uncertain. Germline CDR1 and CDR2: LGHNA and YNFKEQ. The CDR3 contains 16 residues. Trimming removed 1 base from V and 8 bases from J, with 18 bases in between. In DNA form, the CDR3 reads TGTGCCAGCAGCCAAGGAGAAGGTGGGGTGTTGGATGAGCAGTTCTTC. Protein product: CASSQGEGGVLDEQFF.

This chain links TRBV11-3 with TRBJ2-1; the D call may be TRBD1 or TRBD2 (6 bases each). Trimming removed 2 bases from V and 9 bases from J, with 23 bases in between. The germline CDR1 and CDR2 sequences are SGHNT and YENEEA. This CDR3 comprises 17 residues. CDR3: CASSLLTLRDGGGEQFF. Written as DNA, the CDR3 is TGTGCCAGCAGCTTACTAACACTGCGGGACGGGGGCGGTGAGCAGTTCTTC.

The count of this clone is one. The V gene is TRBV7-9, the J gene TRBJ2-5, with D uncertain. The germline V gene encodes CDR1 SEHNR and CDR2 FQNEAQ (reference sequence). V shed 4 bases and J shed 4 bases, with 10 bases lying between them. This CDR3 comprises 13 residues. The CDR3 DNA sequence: TGTGCCAGCAGCTCCCCGACTGGAGAGACCCAGTACTTC. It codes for CASSSPTGETQYF.

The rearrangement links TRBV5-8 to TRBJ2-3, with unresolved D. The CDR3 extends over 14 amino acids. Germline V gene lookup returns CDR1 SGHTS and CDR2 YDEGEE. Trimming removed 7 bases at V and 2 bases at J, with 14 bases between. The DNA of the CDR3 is TGTGCCAGCTTCGACAAACACCTCACAGATACGCAGTATTTT. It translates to CASFDKHLTDTQYF.

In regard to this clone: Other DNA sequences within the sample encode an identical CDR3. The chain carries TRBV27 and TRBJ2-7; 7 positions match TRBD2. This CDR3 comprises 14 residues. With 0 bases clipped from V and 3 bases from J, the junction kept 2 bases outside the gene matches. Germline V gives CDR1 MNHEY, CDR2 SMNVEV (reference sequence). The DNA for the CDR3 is TGTGCCAGCAGTTTATCGTCGGGGGGCTACGAGCAGTACTTC. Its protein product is CASSLSSGGYEQYF.

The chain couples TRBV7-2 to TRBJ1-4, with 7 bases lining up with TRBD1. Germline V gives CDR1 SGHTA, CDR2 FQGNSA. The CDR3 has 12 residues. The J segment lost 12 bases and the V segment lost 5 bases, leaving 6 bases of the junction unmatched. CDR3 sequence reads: CASSPRQGQLFF. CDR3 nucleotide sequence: TGTGCCAGCAGCCCCCGACAGGGACAACTGTTTTTT.

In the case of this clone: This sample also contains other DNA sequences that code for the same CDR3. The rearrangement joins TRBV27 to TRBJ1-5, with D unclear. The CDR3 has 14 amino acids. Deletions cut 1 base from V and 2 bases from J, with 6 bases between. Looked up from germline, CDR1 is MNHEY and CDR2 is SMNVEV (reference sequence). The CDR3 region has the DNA TGTGCCAGCAGTTTATTCGGTGGCAATCAGCCCCAGCATTTT. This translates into CASSLFGGNQPQHF.

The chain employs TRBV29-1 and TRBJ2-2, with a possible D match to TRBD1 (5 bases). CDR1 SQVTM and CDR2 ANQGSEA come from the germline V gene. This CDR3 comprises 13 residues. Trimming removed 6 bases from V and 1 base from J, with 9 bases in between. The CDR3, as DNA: TGCAGCGTCGCCGGACAGAACACCGGGGAGCTGTTTTTT. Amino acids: CSVAGQNTGELFF.

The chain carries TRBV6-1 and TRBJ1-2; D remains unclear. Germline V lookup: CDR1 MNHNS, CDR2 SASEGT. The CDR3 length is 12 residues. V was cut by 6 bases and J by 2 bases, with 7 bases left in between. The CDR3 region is CASSRKNYGYTF. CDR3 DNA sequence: TGTGCCAGCAGCAGGAAAAACTATGGCTACACCTTC.

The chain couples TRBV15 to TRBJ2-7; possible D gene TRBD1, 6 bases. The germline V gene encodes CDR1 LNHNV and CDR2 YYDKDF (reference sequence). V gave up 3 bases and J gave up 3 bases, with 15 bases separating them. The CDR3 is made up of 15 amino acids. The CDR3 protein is CATSRLPTTGYEQYF. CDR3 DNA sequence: TGTGCCACCAGCAGGCTCCCTACGACAGGCTACGAGCAGTACTTC.

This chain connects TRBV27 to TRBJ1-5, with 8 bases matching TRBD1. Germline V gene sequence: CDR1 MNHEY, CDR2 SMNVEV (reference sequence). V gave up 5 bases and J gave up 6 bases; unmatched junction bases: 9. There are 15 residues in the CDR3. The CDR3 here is CASSDGQGLSQPQHF. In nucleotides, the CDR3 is TGTGCCAGCAGTGACGGACAGGGTCTTTCTCAGCCCCAGCATTTT.

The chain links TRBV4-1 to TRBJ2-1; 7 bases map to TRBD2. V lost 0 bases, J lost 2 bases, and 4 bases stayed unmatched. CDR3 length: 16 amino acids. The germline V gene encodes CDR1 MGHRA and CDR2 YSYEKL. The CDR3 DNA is TGCGCCAGCAGCCAAGAGGCGCTAGCGGCCTACAATGAGCAGTTCTTC. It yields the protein CASSQEALAAYNEQFF.

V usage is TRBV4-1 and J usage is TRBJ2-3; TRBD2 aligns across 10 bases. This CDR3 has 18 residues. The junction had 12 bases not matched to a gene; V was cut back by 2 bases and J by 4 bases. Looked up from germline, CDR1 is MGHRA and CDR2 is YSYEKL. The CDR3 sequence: CASSQRLSLAGSADTQYF. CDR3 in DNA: TGCGCCAGCAGCCAACGACTATCACTAGCGGGAAGTGCAGATACGCAGTATTTT.

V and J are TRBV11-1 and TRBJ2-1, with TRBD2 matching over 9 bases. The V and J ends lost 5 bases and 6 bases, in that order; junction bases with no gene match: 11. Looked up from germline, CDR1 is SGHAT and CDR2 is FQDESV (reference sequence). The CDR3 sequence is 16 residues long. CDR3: CASSLQGLALSNEQFF. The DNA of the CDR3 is TGTGCCAGCAGCCTACAGGGACTAGCTTTATCCAATGAGCAGTTCTTC.

The DNA of the CDR3 is TGTGCCATCAGTGCTGGGGGGTCCTACGAGCAGTACTTC. It encodes CAISAGGSYEQYF. The J gene is TRBJ2-7, the V gene TRBV10-3, with D perhaps TRBD2 (6 bases). CDR1 and CDR2 from the germline V gene are ENHRY and SYGVKD. The V end lost 4 bases, the J end lost 1 base, and 8 bases lay between the germline ends. The CDR3 totals 13 residues.

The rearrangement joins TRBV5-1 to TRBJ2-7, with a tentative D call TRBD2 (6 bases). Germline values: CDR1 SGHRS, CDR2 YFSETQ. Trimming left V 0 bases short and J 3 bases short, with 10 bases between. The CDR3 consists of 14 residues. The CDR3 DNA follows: TGCGCCAGCAGCTTGGATAGGGGACTCTACGAGCAGTACTTC. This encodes CASSLDRGLYEQYF.

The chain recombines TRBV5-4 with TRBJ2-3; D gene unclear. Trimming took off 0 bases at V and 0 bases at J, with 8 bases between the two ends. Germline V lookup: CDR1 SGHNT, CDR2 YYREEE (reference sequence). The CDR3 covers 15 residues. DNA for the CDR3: TGTGCCAGCAGCTTGGTTATGGGTAGCACAGATACGCAGTATTTT. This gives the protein CASSLVMGSTDTQYF.

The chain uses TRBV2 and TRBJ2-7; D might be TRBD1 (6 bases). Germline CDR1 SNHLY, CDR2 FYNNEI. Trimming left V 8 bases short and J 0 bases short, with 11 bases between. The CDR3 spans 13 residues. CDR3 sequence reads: CASGGRGSYEQYF. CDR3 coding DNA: TGTGCCAGCGGCGGCAGGGGCTCCTACGAGCAGTACTTC. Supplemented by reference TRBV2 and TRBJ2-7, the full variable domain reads EPEVTQTPSHQVTQMGQEVILRCVPISNHLYFYWYRQILGQKVEFLVSFYNNEISEKSEIFDDQFSVERPDGSNFTLKIRSTKLEDSAMYFCASGGRGSYEQYFGPGTRLTVT.

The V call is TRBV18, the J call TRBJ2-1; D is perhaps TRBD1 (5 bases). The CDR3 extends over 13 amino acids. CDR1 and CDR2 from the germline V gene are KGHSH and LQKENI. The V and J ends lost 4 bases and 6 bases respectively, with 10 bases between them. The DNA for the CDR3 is TGTGCCAGCTCACTGGGTGACAGCAATGAGCAGTTCTTC. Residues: CASSLGDSNEQFF.

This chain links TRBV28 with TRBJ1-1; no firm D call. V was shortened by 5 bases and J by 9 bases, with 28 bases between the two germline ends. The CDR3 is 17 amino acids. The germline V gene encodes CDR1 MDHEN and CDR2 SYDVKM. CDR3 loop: CASSPEENRHTMNQAFF. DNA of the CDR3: TGTGCCAGCAGTCCTGAGGAGAACAGACACACCATGAACCAAGCTTTCTTT. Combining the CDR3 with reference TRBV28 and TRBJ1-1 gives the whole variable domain DVKVTQSSRYLVKRTGEKVFLECVQDMDHENMFWYRQDPGLGLRLIYFSYDVKMKEKGDIPEGYSVSREKKERFSLILESASTNQTSMYLCASSPEENRHTMNQAFFGQGTRLTVV.

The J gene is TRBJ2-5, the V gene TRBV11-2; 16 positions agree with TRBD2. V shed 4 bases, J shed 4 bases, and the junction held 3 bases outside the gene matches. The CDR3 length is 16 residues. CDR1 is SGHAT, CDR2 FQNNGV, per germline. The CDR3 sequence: CASSSGLAGGVETQYF. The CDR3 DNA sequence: TGTGCCAGCAGCTCGGGACTAGCGGGAGGGGTAGAGACCCAGTACTTC. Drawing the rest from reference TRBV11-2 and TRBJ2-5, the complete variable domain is EAGVAQSPRYKIIEKRQSVAFWCNPISGHATLYWYQQILGQGPKLLIQFQNNGVVDDSQLPKDRFSAERLKGVDSTLKIQPAKLEDSAVYLCASSSGLAGGVETQYFGPGTRLLVL.

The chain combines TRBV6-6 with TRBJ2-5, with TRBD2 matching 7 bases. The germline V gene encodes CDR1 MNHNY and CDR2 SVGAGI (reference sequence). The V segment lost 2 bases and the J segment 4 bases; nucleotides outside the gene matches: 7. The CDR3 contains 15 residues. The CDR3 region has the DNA TGTGCCAGCAGTTACGGCCAGGGACTAAGAGAGACCCAGTACTTC. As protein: CASSYGQGLRETQYF.

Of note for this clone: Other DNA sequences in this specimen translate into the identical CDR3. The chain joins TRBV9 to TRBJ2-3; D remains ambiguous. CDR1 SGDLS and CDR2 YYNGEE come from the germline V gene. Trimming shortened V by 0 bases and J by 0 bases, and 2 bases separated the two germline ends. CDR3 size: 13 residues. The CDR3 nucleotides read TGTGCCAGCAGCGTAGCTAGCACAGATACGCAGTATTTT. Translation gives CASSVASTDTQYF.

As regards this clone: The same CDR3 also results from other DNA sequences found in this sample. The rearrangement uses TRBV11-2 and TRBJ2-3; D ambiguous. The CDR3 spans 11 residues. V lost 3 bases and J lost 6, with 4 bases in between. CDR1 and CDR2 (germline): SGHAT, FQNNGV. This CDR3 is CASSFGDTQYF. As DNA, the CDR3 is TGTGCCAGCAGCTTCGGGGATACGCAGTATTTT.